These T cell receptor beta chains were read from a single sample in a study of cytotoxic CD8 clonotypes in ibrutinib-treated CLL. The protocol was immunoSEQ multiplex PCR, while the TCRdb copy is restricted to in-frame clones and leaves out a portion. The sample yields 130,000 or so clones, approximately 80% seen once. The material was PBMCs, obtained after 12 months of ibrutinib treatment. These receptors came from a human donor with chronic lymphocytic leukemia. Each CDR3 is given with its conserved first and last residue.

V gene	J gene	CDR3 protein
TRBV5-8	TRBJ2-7	CASSLGGTAYEQYF
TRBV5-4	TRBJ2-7	CASSLGGGALSYEQYF
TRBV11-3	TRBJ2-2	CASSLEGTSTGELFF
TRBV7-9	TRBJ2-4	CASSLGGENQYF
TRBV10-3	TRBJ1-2	CATTGQGDGYTF
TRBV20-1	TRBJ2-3	CSARRADTQYF
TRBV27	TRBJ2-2	CASSLFWDRDTGELFF
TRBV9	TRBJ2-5	CASTSEGGTQYF
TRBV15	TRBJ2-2	CATSRERDPNTGELFF
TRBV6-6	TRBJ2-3	CASSPSSGTDTQYF
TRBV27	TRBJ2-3	CASSLGSAGVRDTQYF
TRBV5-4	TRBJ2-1	CASRAGDGEQFF
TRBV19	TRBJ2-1	CASSTYRTAEQFF
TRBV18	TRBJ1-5	CASSPPGPSQPQHF
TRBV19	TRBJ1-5	CASSIVQAPGTNQPQHF
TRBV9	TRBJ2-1	CASSPKDRVNEQFF
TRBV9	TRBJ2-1	CASSVTSGSSNEQFF
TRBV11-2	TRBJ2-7	CASSLEVASAIYEQYF
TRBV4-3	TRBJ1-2	CASSSGPVRNGYTF
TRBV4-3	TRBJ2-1	CASSQEVLAGYNEQFF
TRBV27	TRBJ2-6	CASSPDSGANVLTF
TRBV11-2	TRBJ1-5	CASSLGLPGNNQPQHF
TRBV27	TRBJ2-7	CASSFGAGYEQYF
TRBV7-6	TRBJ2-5	CASSLQETQYF
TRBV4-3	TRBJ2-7	CASSQVLANTYEQYF
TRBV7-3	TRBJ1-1	CASSLKSGQGKNTEAFF
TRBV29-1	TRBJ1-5	CSVVLGMHQPQHF
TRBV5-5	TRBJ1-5	CASSLTGLRNQPQHF
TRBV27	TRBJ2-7	CASSRTGKSSYEQYF
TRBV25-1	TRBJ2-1	CASSEYLGPEDNEQFF
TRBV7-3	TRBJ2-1	CASSLSGTSGSNEQFF
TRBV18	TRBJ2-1	CASSPGPSRGWNEQFF
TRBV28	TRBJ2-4	CASSFGDRVDIQYF